The rows below give T cell receptor beta chains drawn from one sample of a study of spatial heterogeneity in lung cancer. From the 5' RACE reads, TCRdb called clonotypes with MiXCR, one entry per CDR3 protein. This sample has 8,300 or so distinct CDR3 sequences, with about 4.5% found just once. This sample comprised lung tumor tissue, obtained at surgery. These receptors came from a female donor with early-stage non-small cell lung cancer. The CDR3 runs from the conserved cysteine through the conserved F or W. A D gene is named only where the DNA matches it firmly. Clone size is stated in some rows and not others, as once, few, many or a class when expanded.

abundance	v_gene	d_gene	j_gene	CDR3nt	CDR3aa
many	TRBV15	.	TRBJ2-7	TGTGCCACCAGCAGAGATCTTGGGATAAACGAGCAGTACTTC	CATSRDLGINEQYF
many	TRBV28	.	TRBJ1-2	TGTGCCAGCAGTTTAGGAGGGATGTCAGCTAACTATGGCTACACCTTC	CASSLGGMSANYGYTF
many	TRBV18	.	TRBJ2-7	TGTGCCAGCTCACGCGTGGACAGCTACGAGCAGTACTTC	CASSRVDSYEQYF
medium-sized	TRBV18	.	TRBJ2-7	TGTGCCAGCTCACCCAGAATCGGGGCAGGGGATGGCGAGCAGTACTTC	CASSPRIGAGDGEQYF
many	TRBV2	.	TRBJ2-7	TGTGCCAGCATCCAACGGGCGGCGATCTACGAGCAGTACTTC	CASIQRAAIYEQYF
medium-sized	TRBV6-5	TRBD2	TRBJ2-1	TGTGCCAGCAGTCGGACTAGCGGGAGGGGAGACCTCCTTTTTGTTTCCTACAATGAGCAGTTCTTC	CASSRTSGRGDLLFVSYNEQFF
many	TRBV30	.	TRBJ1-1	TGTGCCTGGAACAGTCGAAGGGAGGCAGCTTTCTTT	CAWNSRREAAFF
many	TRBV5-4	.	TRBJ2-1	TGTGCCAGCAGCTCTGAGAGCGGAAATTGGGGGGTCCATGAGCAGTTCTTC	CASSSESGNWGVHEQFF
many	TRBV7-9	.	TRBJ2-1	TGTGCCAGCAGCTTACGTGGGCCCGAGAATGAGCAGTTCTTC	CASSLRGPENEQFF
medium-sized	TRBV11-3	.	TRBJ2-1	TGTGCCAGCAGCTCATGGCAGGGGCCCTACAATGAGCAGTTCTTC	CASSSWQGPYNEQFF
few	TRBV7-7	.	TRBJ1-1	TGTGCTAGCAGCTTAGCAGAGAACACTGAAGCTTTCTTT	CASSLAENTEAFF
many	TRBV5-4	TRBD2	TRBJ2-3	TGTGCCAGCACCGGAGCGGGAGGACCCACAGATACGCAGTATTTT	CASTGAGGPTDTQYF
medium-sized	TRBV12-3/TRBV12-4	.	TRBJ2-5	TGTGCCAGCAGTTTCTCGGGGGTCCAAGAGACCCAGTACTTC	CASSFSGVQETQYF
.	TRBV12-3/TRBV12-4	TRBD2	TRBJ2-3	TGTGCCAGCAGTTTCGGGAGGGCCGCAGGCACAGATACGCAGTATTTT	CASSFGRAAGTDTQYF
many	TRBV6-5	TRBD1	TRBJ1-5	TGTGCCAGCAGAGGACAGGGAGGAACGGATCAGCCCCAGCATTTT	CASRGQGGTDQPQHF
medium-sized	TRBV11-2	.	TRBJ2-1	TGTGCCAGCAGCTTATTCGGAGGGCGACGGGAGTTTGATGAGCAGTTCTTC	CASSLFGGRREFDEQFF
many	TRBV5-4	.	TRBJ2-3	TGTGCCAGCAGCTTGGAATCTGGAAGCACAGATACGCAGTATTTT	CASSLESGSTDTQYF
.	TRBV19	.	TRBJ2-5	TGTGCCAGTAGTTCTTTCCCGGGAGAGACCCAGTACTTC	CASSSFPGETQYF
many	TRBV18	TRBD2	TRBJ2-3	TGTGCCACCGGTGGTAGCGGGAGGTACACAGATACGCAGTATTTT	CATGGSGRYTDTQYF
medium-sized	TRBV5-1	TRBD2	TRBJ2-7	TGCGCCAGCAGCTCCGGGACTAGCGGGACCTTATCCTACGAGCAGTACTTC	CASSSGTSGTLSYEQYF
many	TRBV6-5	TRBD1	TRBJ2-1	TGTGCCAGCAGGACACAGGGGGGAGCCTACAATGAGCAGTTCTTC	CASRTQGGAYNEQFF
medium-sized	TRBV7-9	.	TRBJ2-1	TGTGCCAGCAGCTTAGCCGGGATGGTCAATGAGCAGTTCTTC	CASSLAGMVNEQFF
many	TRBV24-1	.	TRBJ2-3	TGTGCCACCAGTGGGGACGGGAGCACAGATACGCAGTATTTT	CATSGDGSTDTQYF
few	TRBV28	.	TRBJ1-5	TGTGCCAGCAGTCCCGGGCAGGGTGGCAATCAGCCCCAGCATTTT	CASSPGQGGNQPQHF
many	TRBV2	.	TRBJ2-1	TGTGCCAGCAGTGGAAGAGGCGGGCCGAGCTCCTACAATGAGCAGTTCTTC	CASSGRGGPSSYNEQFF
many	TRBV28	.	TRBJ1-5	TGTGCCAGCAGTTACTCCCCGGCGGGGCCGCTTCAGCCCCAGCATTTT	CASSYSPAGPLQPQHF
many	TRBV29-1	.	TRBJ2-1	TGCAGCGTTGACCGACTAGGGGACCTTTACAATGAGCAGTTCTTC	CSVDRLGDLYNEQFF
many	TRBV5-4	TRBD1	TRBJ2-3	TGTGCCAGCGGAAGGGACAGGAGCACAGATACGCAGTATTTT	CASGRDRSTDTQYF
many	TRBV6-5	.	TRBJ1-2	TGTGCCAGCAGTCCACAGGTTAACTATGGCTACACCTTC	CASSPQVNYGYTF
many	TRBV24-1	TRBD2	TRBJ2-7	TGTGCCACCACCTACGGACTAGCGGGGGCCTACGAGCAGTACTTC	CATTYGLAGAYEQYF
many	TRBV7-2	.	TRBJ2-3	TGTGCCAGCAGCTTAGATGAGGGGATGAATACGCAGTATTTT	CASSLDEGMNTQYF
many	TRBV2	TRBD1	TRBJ1-4	TGTGCCAGCTCTCGACAGGGTGGGGAAAAACTGTTTTTT	CASSRQGGEKLFF
.	TRBV20-1	.	TRBJ1-1	TGCAGTGCTGCAGGACTCGGTGGAGATAGTACTGAAGCTTTCTTT	CSAAGLGGDSTEAFF
many	TRBV6-5	.	TRBJ2-1	TGTGCCAGCAGTTACCATAGCGGTACAGCCAAGTTCTTC	CASSYHSGTAKFF
many	TRBV4-2	.	TRBJ2-5	TGTGCCAGCAGCCAAGTTGGGGACCAAGAGACCCAGTACTTC	CASSQVGDQETQYF
.	TRBV29-1	.	TRBJ1-2	TGCAGCGTCTATGGGGAGTCTAACTATGGCTACAACTTC	CSVYGESNYGYNF
.	TRBV18	.	TRBJ1-6	TGTGCCAGCTCACCACCGTTCGGGGGAGGTAATTCACCCCTCCACTTT	CASSPPFGGGNSPLHF
many	TRBV7-2	TRBD1	TRBJ2-7	TGTGCCAGCAGCATTAGACAGGGGGCGCGCGAGCAGTACTTC	CASSIRQGAREQYF
many	TRBV4-1	.	TRBJ2-1	TGCGCCAGCAGCCAAGAATCGCAGGACCAGGGCTCCTACAATGAGCAGTTCTTC	CASSQESQDQGSYNEQFF
many	TRBV7-2	.	TRBJ2-3	TGTGCCAGCAGCCGGTCTTTGCAAGATACGCAGTATTTT	CASSRSLQDTQYF
many	TRBV6-1	.	TRBJ2-7	TGTGCCAGCAGTGTTCAGCTTTCCGGGACTTCGATCTCCTACGAGCAGTACTTC	CASSVQLSGTSISYEQYF
medium-sized	TRBV5-1	.	TRBJ1-2	TGCGCCAGCAGCTTCCAGGGTTTCCCCACCTATGGCTACACCTTC	CASSFQGFPTYGYTF
many	TRBV12-5	.	TRBJ1-5	TGTGCTAGTGGTTTGGTAGTGAATCAGCCCCAGCATTTT	CASGLVVNQPQHF
medium-sized	TRBV27	.	TRBJ2-3	TGTGCCAGCAGTTTAAGGTACACAGATACGCAGTATTTT	CASSLRYTDTQYF
many	TRBV20-1	.	TRBJ2-7	TGCAGTGCTAGCCCCCTCGGGACCTACCGAGACGAGCAGTACTTC	CSASPLGTYRDEQYF
medium-sized	TRBV29-1	.	TRBJ1-1	TGCAGCGCCCCCATAGGGAACACTGAAGCTTTCTTT	CSAPIGNTEAFF
many	TRBV29-1	.	TRBJ2-3	TGCAGCATCGGACAAAGCACAGATACGCAGTATTTT	CSIGQSTDTQYF
many	TRBV11-2	.	TRBJ2-1	TGTGCCAGCATCGGGTACAATGAGCAGTTCTTC	CASIGYNEQFF
.	TRBV7-9	.	TRBJ2-3	TGTGCCAGCAGCTCCCCTTCCGGGAGAGGGGGGGTAGCGCAGTATTTT	CASSSPSGRGGVAQYF
many	TRBV28	.	TRBJ1-2	TGTGCCAGCAGTTTTACCTATGGCTACACCTTC	CASSFTYGYTF
many	TRBV12-3/TRBV12-4	.	TRBJ1-6	TGTGCCAGCAGTTTAGGGGTTCCACCCCTCCACTTT	CASSLGVPPLHF
many	TRBV6-6	TRBD2	TRBJ2-3	TGTGCCAGCAGAAAACTAGCGGCCCTACCATCGGATACGCAGTATTTT	CASRKLAALPSDTQYF
medium-sized	TRBV12-5	TRBD2	TRBJ2-1	TGTGCTAGTGGTACCGGGACTAGCAGTTACAATGAGCAGTTCTTC	CASGTGTSSYNEQFF
many	TRBV28	TRBD2	TRBJ2-5	TGTGCCAGCAGATTAAGCCCTAGCGGGAGTGAGACCCAGTACTTC	CASRLSPSGSETQYF
medium-sized	TRBV3-1	.	TRBJ2-3	TGTGCCAGCAGCCAAGATCGTCATACGCAGTATTTT	CASSQDRHTQYF